A selection of T cell receptor beta chains follows, all from one sample in a study of CD8 T cells in ankylosing spondylitis. TCRdb independently ran MiXCR on the 5' RACE reads; one entry per CDR3 protein. The sample has approximately 150,000 distinct CDR3 sequences; roughly a third are singletons. Sequenced sample: synovial fluid, either unsorted or a sorted T cell fraction (not recorded which). The receptors were gathered from a male donor with ankylosing spondylitis. The CDR3 runs from the conserved cysteine through the conserved F or W. D genes are given only for firm matches. Size is stated for part of the rows, as once, few or many counts, or as a class when the clone is expanded.

v_gene,d_gene,abundance,j_gene,CDR3nt,CDR3aa
TRBV28,TRBD1,many,TRBJ1-1,TGTGCCAGCAGACCTGGGGACAGAATGAACACTGAAGCTTTCTTT,CASRPGDRMNTEAFF
TRBV19,TRBD2,once,TRBJ2-5,TGTGCCAGTAGTATTGGGACTATGGCGAAGACCCAGTACTTC,CASSIGTMAKTQYF
TRBV28,.,.,TRBJ1-5,TGTGCCAGCAGTTCGGTTGGCAGGGGTTTCACTAGCAATCAGCCCCAGCATTTT,CASSSVGRGFTSNQPQHF
TRBV6-2/TRBV6-3,.,.,TRBJ2-7,TGTGCCAGCAGTGCGGACACCTCCTACGAGCAGTACTTC,CASSADTSYEQYF
TRBV18,TRBD1,many,TRBJ2-3,TGTGCCAGCTCATACGGACAGGGCTACACAGATACGCAGTATTTT,CASSYGQGYTDTQYF
TRBV28,.,few,TRBJ1-1,TGTATAACGTCGGGGAACACTGAAGCTTTCTTT,CITSGNTEAFF
TRBV12-3/TRBV12-4,.,.,TRBJ2-2,TGTGCCAGCAGTTTTCCCCAGGGGCTGGGGTTAGACACCGGGGAGCTGTTTTTT,CASSFPQGLGLDTGELFF
TRBV28,.,many,TRBJ1-5,TGTGCCAGCAGTTTATCGGGGAATGGGCAGCCCCAGCATTTT,CASSLSGNGQPQHF
TRBV5-1,.,.,TRBJ2-7,TGCGCCAGTAGGGCTAGCGAGACCTACGAGCAGTACTTC,CASRASETYEQYF
TRBV13,TRBD1,few,TRBJ1-6,TGTGCCAGCAGCTTCGGGACAGGTTGGGGGTCACCCCTCCACTTT,CASSFGTGWGSPLHF
TRBV5-1,TRBD1,many,TRBJ1-1,TGCGCCAGCAGCTCAGCCACAGGGGTAAACACTGAAGCTTTCTTT,CASSSATGVNTEAFF
TRBV5-4,.,few,TRBJ2-7,TGTGCCAGCAGCGCAGGACACGGAGGATACGAGCAGTACTTC,CASSAGHGGYEQYF
TRBV5-1,.,many,TRBJ2-5,TGCGCCAGCAGCTTGGCCTTAGACGGACAAGAGACCCAGTACTTC,CASSLALDGQETQYF
TRBV7-9,TRBD2,.,TRBJ2-1,TGTGCCAGCAGCTTGGGAACTAGCGGCGACAATGAGCAGTTCTTC,CASSLGTSGDNEQFF
TRBV20-1,TRBD1,.,TRBJ1-1,TGCAGTGCTAGAGATCGGGACAGGCTCCACGCTGAAGCTTTCTTT,CSARDRDRLHAEAFF
TRBV5-1,TRBD1,many,TRBJ1-1,TGCGCCAGCAGCGAAAGGACAGGGGAGGCTGAAGCTTTCTTT,CASSERTGEAEAFF
TRBV5-1,TRBD2,few,TRBJ2-1,TGCGCCAGCAGCACAACGGGACTAGCGGAATACAATGAGCAGTTCTTC,CASSTTGLAEYNEQFF
TRBV5-1,TRBD2,.,TRBJ2-7,TGCGCCAGCAGGCTCGGGACTAGCGGGACCTTTGAGCAGTACTTC,CASRLGTSGTFEQYF
TRBV7-2,.,.,TRBJ2-2,TGTGCCAGCAGCGAACAGGGTTCCGGGGAGCTGTTTTTT,CASSEQGSGELFF
TRBV5-1,TRBD1,few,TRBJ1-4,TGCGCCAGCAGTCGGACAGGGGGCTATAATAATGAAAAACTGTTTTTT,CASSRTGGYNNEKLFF
TRBV18,TRBD2,few,TRBJ2-7,TGTGCCAGCTCCCCGGGATCTAGCGGATCCTACGAGCAGTACTTC,CASSPGSSGSYEQYF
TRBV30,TRBD1,.,TRBJ2-1,TGTGCCTGGATGGGGACAGGAGGGGGTGAGCAGTTCTTC,CAWMGTGGGEQFF
TRBV5-1,TRBD2,.,TRBJ2-3,TGCGCCAGCAGCTTGGGGGAGGGTGGTGCAGATACGCAGTATTTT,CASSLGEGGADTQYF
TRBV7-2,.,.,TRBJ1-4,TGTGCCAGCAGCTTAAACAATGGGGGCGAACTGTTTTTT,CASSLNNGGELFF
TRBV20-1,.,.,TRBJ1-5,TGCAGTGCTAGAGCCCAGGGGAGCCAGCCCCAGCATTTT,CSARAQGSQPQHF
TRBV28,.,few,TRBJ2-5,TGTGCCAGCAGGGCTAGCTCTTGGATAGAGACCCAGTACTTC,CASRASSWIETQYF
TRBV29-1,TRBD2,many,TRBJ2-5,TGCAGCGTTGAGGAGTCGGCTAGCGGGAGGGAGACCCAGTACTTC,CSVEESASGRETQYF
TRBV18,.,.,TRBJ1-2,TGTGCCAGCTCACCCCGACAAGACGGCTACACCTTC,CASSPRQDGYTF
TRBV7-2,.,.,TRBJ2-3,TGTGCCAGCAGCGCCCTCCATGGATCCGCGCAGTATTTT,CASSALHGSAQYF
TRBV5-4,.,few,TRBJ1-4,TGTGCCAGCAGCTTCGACGGGCGTGAAAAACTGTTTTTT,CASSFDGREKLFF
TRBV2,.,.,TRBJ1-6,TGTGCCACCGCGACAGATAGCTCCTATAATTCACCCCTCCACTTT,CATATDSSYNSPLHF
TRBV7-8,.,.,TRBJ1-1,TGTGCCAGCAGCCAACAGACGAACACTGAAGCTTTCTTT,CASSQQTNTEAFF
TRBV7-9,.,.,TRBJ2-4,TGTGCCAGCAGCTTATCCCAGGGACACATTCAGTACTTC,CASSLSQGHIQYF
TRBV5-1,.,.,TRBJ2-5,TGCGCCAGCTCGAGGAGCCTTCAAGAGACCCAGTACTTC,CASSRSLQETQYF
TRBV20-1,.,many,TRBJ1-2,TGCAGTGCTAGTCCCGACGGTCGTAACTATGGCTACACCTTC,CSASPDGRNYGYTF
TRBV15,.,.,TRBJ1-3,TGTGCCACCAGCAGAGACCCCAAGTTTGTCTCTGGAAACACCATATATTTT,CATSRDPKFVSGNTIYF
TRBV27,TRBD1,many,TRBJ2-3,TGTGCCAGCAGTTCAATCCCGGGACAGGGCACAGATACGCAGTATTTT,CASSSIPGQGTDTQYF
TRBV30,.,.,TRBJ2-1,TGTGCCTGGACTTTAGGAGAGCGTGGGCAGTTCTTC,CAWTLGERGQFF
TRBV7-2,.,.,TRBJ2-5,TGTGCCAGCAGCTGGACGTGGTTCGTCCAAGAGACCCAGTACTTC,CASSWTWFVQETQYF
TRBV6-1,.,.,TRBJ1-5,TGTGCCAGCTGTCCGGGGTTAGGTCAGCCCCAGCATTTT,CASCPGLGQPQHF
TRBV20-1,.,.,TRBJ2-5,TGCAGTGCTATAATGCGGGGAGAGACCCAGTACTTC,CSAIMRGETQYF
TRBV6-5,.,many,TRBJ2-2,TGTGCCAGCAGTTACCTTCCCGGGGCCGGGGAGCTGTTTTTT,CASSYLPGAGELFF
TRBV5-8,.,many,TRBJ2-2,TGTGCCAGCAGCTTTTGGAACACCGGGGAGCTGTTTTTT,CASSFWNTGELFF
TRBV7-9,TRBD2,many,TRBJ2-3,TGTGCCAGCAGCTTAGTTGGCGGGGGAATCACAGATACGCAGTATTTT,CASSLVGGGITDTQYF
TRBV20-1,.,.,TRBJ1-6,TGCAGTGCTAGACAAGGGGATTCACCCCTCCACTTT,CSARQGDSPLHF
TRBV6-6,.,.,TRBJ1-1,TGTGCCAGCAGAAGGGACGTGAACACTGAAGCTTTCTTT,CASRRDVNTEAFF
TRBV4-3,TRBD2,.,TRBJ2-5,TGCGCCAGCAGCCAAGATCTGGCTAGCGGGGGACAAGAGACCCAGTACTTC,CASSQDLASGGQETQYF
TRBV20-1,.,many,TRBJ2-7,TGCAGTGCTAGAGATCGGGGGACCAACGAGCAGTACTTC,CSARDRGTNEQYF
TRBV12-3/TRBV12-4,.,.,TRBJ2-7,TGTGCCAGCAGTGTAAGGCGAGGCGAGCAGTACTTC,CASSVRRGEQYF
TRBV11-3,TRBD1,few,TRBJ2-3,TGTGCCAGCAGTACAGGGGAAGATACGCAGTATTTT,CASSTGEDTQYF
TRBV7-8,.,many,TRBJ1-2,TGTGCCAGCAGCTTAGGACCTAACTATGGCTACACCTTC,CASSLGPNYGYTF
TRBV28,TRBD1,many,TRBJ1-1,TGTGCCAGCAGTTTACGGGACAGCTACACTGAAGCTTTCTTT,CASSLRDSYTEAFF
TRBV18,.,.,TRBJ2-2,TGTGCCAGCTCACACACAGCCAGGGACGGGGAGCTGTTTTTT,CASSHTARDGELFF
TRBV7-9,TRBD1,few,TRBJ2-7,TGTGCCAGCAGCTTAAGCGACGGGCGGGACAGGTCCCACGAGCAGTACTTC,CASSLSDGRDRSHEQYF